This entry describes one T cell receptor (beta chain). The data were obtained in a study of blood T cell repertoires in COVID-19. Study-wide background: Spain, Italy and the United States supplied samples that represented acute and convalescent COVID-19. Sources were T cells, B-cell-depleted T cells, or PBMCs; the material itself was cDNA or gDNA.

In the authors' methods: Nucleated cell counts were estimated from reference gene primer amplification. The data were produced by immunoSEQ multiplex PCR, yet TCRdb's version contains in-frame clones alone and is incomplete. D and trimming come from the DNA, and the V and J calls and clone size come from that table. The sample carries roughly 280,000 clones, around 86% recorded once. Material for sequencing was peripheral blood. This clonotype originated in a middle-aged man with acute or convalescent COVID-19.

The CDR3 reads CASSHPGQSYEQYF. As DNA, the CDR3 is TGTGCCAGCAGCCACCCGGGACAATCCTACGAGCAGTACTTC. The chain recombines TRBV3-1 (or the pseudogene TRBV3-2) with TRBJ2-7; a weak D match, TRBD1 (6 bases). The germline gives CDR1 LGHDT, CDR2 YNNKEL (reference sequence). V lost 3 bases and J lost 1, with 10 bases in between. This CDR3 has 14 amino acids.